The 27 T cell receptor beta chains below all came from one sample that was sequenced in a study of OX40 agonist ivuxolimab in advanced cancers. Assay used: immunoSEQ multiplex PCR; TCRdb lists only in-frame clones, some missing. The sample records around 100,000 clones, approximately 93% being singletons. The sample consisted of CD4+ or CD8+ T cells sorted from blood, taken in a trial of the OX40 agonist ivuxolimab. These receptors originate from an adult with an advanced solid tumor such as melanoma, head and neck, liver or kidney cancer.

This clone was picked up one time. V usage is TRBV14 and J usage is TRBJ2-2; D unresolved. CDR1 is SGHDN, CDR2 FVKESK, per germline. V was pared by 0 bases and J by 4 bases, with 6 bases between. The length of the CDR3 is 14 residues. The CDR3 loop is CASSQDWGTGELFF. The CDR3 region has the DNA TGTGCCAGCAGCCAAGATTGGGGCACCGGGGAGCTGTTTTTT.

J is TRBJ2-2 and V is TRBV18; 11 nucleotides line up with TRBD2. V dropped 3 bases and J dropped 4; count of bases not matched to a gene: 1. CDR1 KGHSH and CDR2 LQKENI come from the germline V gene. The CDR3 extends over 15 amino acids. The CDR3 DNA follows: TGTGCCAGCTCACCGGGACTAGCGGCCACCGGGGAGCTGTTTTTT. Its protein is CASSPGLAATGELFF. Looking up the rest from reference TRBV18 and TRBJ2-2 gives the full variable domain: NAGVMQNPRHLVRRRGQEARLRCSPMKGHSHVYWYRQLPEEGLKFMVYLQKENIIDESGMPKERFSAEFPKEGPSILRIQQVVRGDSAAYFCASSPGLAATGELFFGEGSRLTVL.

This clone was detected once. The rearrangement joins TRBV5-1 to TRBJ2-1, with TRBD2 matching 13 bases. The germline V gene encodes CDR1 SGHRS and CDR2 YFSETQ. The CDR3 is 16 amino acids. The ends lost 5 bases at V and 4 bases at J; junction bases unmatched: 6. The CDR3 nucleotides are TGCGCCAGCAGTTATGGACTAGCGGGGGAGTACAATGAGCAGTTCTTC. Translating gives CASSYGLAGEYNEQFF.

This chain joins TRBV27 and TRBJ2-1, with D maybe TRBD1 (5 bases). The CDR3 consists of 15 residues. CDR1 and CDR2 (germline): MNHEY, SMNVEV (reference sequence). V was shortened by 3 bases and J by 0 bases, with 9 bases between the two germline ends. CDR3 in DNA: TGTGCCAGCAGTTTCCGGACACCCTCCTACAATGAGCAGTTCTTC. It yields the protein CASSFRTPSYNEQFF.

The V gene is TRBV7-8, the J gene TRBJ2-3; D is perhaps TRBD2 (5 bases). The CDR3 covers 17 residues. Germline-derived CDR1 and CDR2 are SGHVS and FQNEAQ. V was trimmed by 5 bases and J by 2 bases, leaving 20 bases between them. The CDR3 region has the DNA TGTGCCAGCAGCCACCATCCTGATCTTAGCGTCACAGATACGCAGTATTTT. The encoded protein is CASSHHPDLSVTDTQYF.

This chain joins TRBV19 and TRBJ1-6; 9 positions agree with TRBD1. Germline V lookup: CDR1 LNHDA, CDR2 SQIVND (reference sequence). The V segment lost 4 bases and the J segment 9 bases; nucleotides outside the gene matches: 4. This CDR3 region has 14 residues. CDR3 nucleotide sequence: TGTGCCAGTAGTACGGGACAGGGCAGTTCACCCCTCCACTTT. Translated, it gives CASSTGQGSSPLHF.

The chain recombines TRBV2 with TRBJ2-1; D is possibly TRBD2 (6 bases). The CDR3 is 15 residues long. Germline CDR1 and CDR2: SNHLY and FYNNEI. V lost 2 bases, J lost 2 bases, and 10 bases lay in between. This CDR3 reads CASSEPSGPYNEQFF. CDR3 nucleotide sequence: TGTGCCAGCAGTGAACCAAGCGGGCCCTACAATGAGCAGTTCTTC.

This chain joins TRBV30 and TRBJ2-7; D possibly matches TRBD1 or TRBD2 (5 bases each). The CDR3 is made up of 15 amino acids. V was shortened by 1 base and J by 2 bases, with 15 bases between the two germline ends. Germline V lookup: CDR1 GTSNPN, CDR2 SVGIG (reference sequence). CDR3 DNA: TGTGCCTGGAGTGCGCGGCCGTGGGGGACCTACGAGCAGTACTTC. It is translated as CAWSARPWGTYEQYF.

The count of this clone is one. This CDR3 reads CASSQGAFDYGYTF. The CDR3 nucleotides read TGTGCCAGCAGCCAGGGGGCTTTTGACTATGGCTACACCTTC. The V call is TRBV7-2, the J call TRBJ1-2; 8 nucleotides align to TRBD1. Germline CDR1 is SGHTA and CDR2 is FQGNSA. V dropped 5 bases and J dropped 3; count of bases not matched to a gene: 5. The CDR3 consists of 14 residues. Full variable domain (missing parts from reference TRBV7-2 and TRBJ1-2): GAGVSQSPSNKVTEKGKDVELRCDPISGHTALYWYRQSLGQGLEFLIYFQGNSAPDKSGLPSDRFSAERTGGSVSTLTIQRTQQEDSAVYLCASSQGAFDYGYTFGSGTRLTVV.

V gene TRBV15 combines with J gene TRBJ1-1; D gene ambiguous. The CDR3 is made up of 14 amino acids. Germline V gives CDR1 LNHNV, CDR2 YYDKDF (reference sequence). Trimming took off 2 bases at V and 0 bases at J, with 7 bases between the two ends. CDR3 sequence (DNA): TGTGCCACCAGCAGACAGCGAGTGAACACTGAAGCTTTCTTT. Translated: CATSRQRVNTEAFF.

The chain couples TRBV27 to TRBJ2-7, with 7 bases identical to TRBD1. In germline, CDR1 is MNHEY, CDR2 SMNVEV (reference sequence). V lost 6 bases, J lost 0 bases, and 5 bases stayed unmatched. This CDR3 is 14 amino acids long. DNA for the CDR3: TGTGCCAGCAGGTCGACAGGGACCTCCTACGAGCAGTACTTC. Translation gives CASRSTGTSYEQYF.

This chain links TRBV2 with TRBJ1-3, with D uncertain. The CDR3 extends over 13 amino acids. Trimming cost V 6 bases and J 4 bases, with 10 bases left between them. CDR1 and CDR2 from the germline V gene are SNHLY and FYNNEI. The CDR3 region has the DNA TGTGCCAGCAGCGGCCCTCGGGGAAACACCATATATTTT. Encoded protein: CASSGPRGNTIYF.

This rearrangement joins TRBV28 to TRBJ1-1, with D possibly TRBD1 on 5 matching bases. V lost 4 bases to trimming and J lost 0 bases, with 21 bases between them. Germline V lookup: CDR1 MDHEN, CDR2 SYDVKM. The CDR3 sequence is 18 residues long. The CDR3 loop is CASSSVLRWGEMNTEAFF. The CDR3, as DNA: TGTGCCAGCAGTTCCGTCTTACGGTGGGGGGAAATGAACACTGAAGCTTTCTTT.

J is TRBJ2-2 and V is TRBV6-5; D is ambiguous. CDR1 is MNHEY, CDR2 SVGAGI, per germline. Trimming took off 5 bases at V and 4 bases at J, with 14 bases between the two ends. The CDR3 is made up of 15 amino acids. CDR3 sequence: CASSRGLLGTGELFF. Written as DNA, the CDR3 is TGTGCCAGCAGTCGAGGCCTTCTGGGCACCGGGGAGCTGTTTTTT.

The rearrangement links TRBV6-1 to TRBJ1-6, with 7 bases aligning to TRBD1. Germline CDR1 and CDR2: MNHNS and SASEGT. The CDR3 extends over 15 amino acids. Trimming at V came to 7 bases and at J to 6 bases, leaving 9 bases not matched to a gene. CDR3 amino acids: CASTREGAGNSPLHF. CDR3 in DNA: TGTGCCAGCACGAGAGAGGGGGCTGGTAATTCACCCCTCCACTTT.

The V gene is TRBV5-1, the J gene TRBJ2-3, with TRBD2 identical over 8 bases. Per germline, CDR1 SGHRS and CDR2 YFSETQ. The trim removed 4 bases at V and 2 bases at J, leaving 9 bases unmatched. The length of the CDR3 is 16 residues. The CDR3 loop is CASSRRGGGTTDTQYF. DNA of the CDR3: TGCGCCAGCAGCCGACGGGGGGGCGGTACCACAGATACGCAGTATTTT.

The genes are TRBV7-8 and TRBJ2-3, with D unresolved. The CDR3 contains 12 residues. V was trimmed by 5 bases and J by 0 bases, leaving 3 bases between them. Germline assignment: CDR1 SGHVS and CDR2 FQNEAQ. The CDR3 here is CASSASTDTQYF. Here the CDR3 DNA reads TGTGCCAGCAGCGCGAGCACAGATACGCAGTATTTT.

CDR3 in DNA: TGTGCCAGCAGGCGGGGGGGAGAAGGTTACGAGCAGTACTTC. It encodes CASRRGGEGYEQYF. J is TRBJ2-7 and V is TRBV7-6; 9 nucleotides line up with TRBD2. CDR3 length equals 14 residues. Trimming took 6 bases from V and 4 from J; bases not matched to a gene: 7. The germline CDR1 and CDR2 sequences are SGHVS and FNYEAQ.

V is TRBV15 and J is TRBJ2-5; 11 bases fit TRBD2. V dropped 0 bases and J dropped 7; count of bases not matched to a gene: 13. The CDR3 runs to 18 residues. In germline, CDR1 is LNHNV, CDR2 YYDKDF (reference sequence). CDR3 in amino acids: CATSRDPISGGALGTQYF. Written as DNA, the CDR3 is TGTGCCACCAGCAGAGATCCTATTAGCGGGGGGGCCTTGGGGACCCAGTACTTC.

This rearrangement joins TRBV9 to TRBJ1-1, with a tentative D call TRBD1 (5 bases). In germline, CDR1 is SGDLS, CDR2 YYNGEE. Trimming left V 3 bases short and J 6 bases short, with 15 bases between. The CDR3 has 14 amino acids. The CDR3 spells CASSDRPNLSEAFF. DNA of the CDR3: TGTGCCAGCAGCGACAGGCCAAATTTATCTGAAGCTTTCTTT.

The rearrangement joins TRBV30 to TRBJ1-3, with 12 positions matching TRBD1. V lost 7 bases to trimming and J lost 15 bases; unmatched junction nucleotides: 13. The CDR3 runs to 13 residues. Germline values: CDR1 GTSNPN, CDR2 SVGIG (reference sequence). CDR3 DNA sequence: TGTGCCTACAGGGGGGACAGGGGGCCCGTTCGATATTTT. It specifies CAYRGDRGPVRYF.

The chain uses TRBV7-3 and TRBJ2-2; no definite D call. CDR1 is SGHTA, CDR2 FQGTGA, per germline. Trimming cost V 2 bases and J 5 bases, with 15 bases left between them. CDR3 length: 16 amino acids. The CDR3 is CASSLGRDTLTGELFF. CDR3 coding DNA: TGTGCCAGCAGCTTAGGCCGAGACACACTAACCGGGGAGCTGTTTTTT.

The chain employs TRBV18 and TRBJ2-1, with 9 bases that match TRBD2. The length of the CDR3 is 16 residues. Germline trimming cut 0 bases from V and 4 bases from J; bases unmatched to any gene: 4. Germline V gene lookup returns CDR1 KGHSH and CDR2 LQKENI. The CDR3 region is CASSPPGGGGYNEQFF. DNA of the CDR3: TGTGCCAGCTCACCACCCGGCGGGGGGGGTTACAATGAGCAGTTCTTC.

The V gene is TRBV5-6, the J gene TRBJ1-3; no clear D. Germline V lookup: CDR1 SGHDT, CDR2 YYEEEE. Between the trimmed V and J ends, which lost 3 bases and 0 bases, there was a span of 13 bases. The CDR3 runs to 16 residues. In DNA, the CDR3 is TGTGCCAGCAGCTGGGCAAGGCGGGCCTCTGGAAACACCATATATTTT. It encodes CASSWARRASGNTIYF.

This chain links TRBV28 with TRBJ1-5, with D unclear. The CDR3 consists of 14 residues. V was trimmed by 1 base and J by 7 bases, leaving 11 bases between them. Germline CDR1 and CDR2: MDHEN and SYDVKM. The CDR3 here is CASSLLNTQQPQHF. The DNA of the CDR3 is TGTGCCAGCAGTTTATTGAACACTCAACAGCCCCAGCATTTT.

The chain couples TRBV5-1 to TRBJ2-2; 7 bases are a match to TRBD2. Germline trimming cut 1 base from V and 2 bases from J; bases unmatched to any gene: 8. This CDR3 has 17 amino acids. Germline V lookup: CDR1 SGHRS, CDR2 YFSETQ. The CDR3 reads CASSLRSASGNTGELFF. As DNA, the CDR3 is TGCGCCAGCAGCTTGAGGTCGGCTAGCGGCAACACCGGGGAGCTGTTTTTT.

V gene TRBV2 combines with J gene TRBJ2-3, with 8 bases aligning to TRBD2. This CDR3 spans 15 amino acids. From germline, CDR1 is SNHLY and CDR2 FYNNEI. V lost 4 bases and J lost 3; bases outside the gene matches: 6. CDR3 residues: CASSVAGFGTDTQYF. As DNA, the CDR3 is TGTGCCAGCAGTGTAGCGGGGTTTGGAACAGATACGCAGTATTTT.